A selection of T cell receptor beta chains follows, all from one sample in a study of blood T cells in healthy people across ages. One entry per CDR3 protein results from TCRdb running MiXCR on the 5' RACE reads. The sample records about 640,000 distinct CDR3 sequences, approximately 30% being singletons. The sequenced material came from blood. The source is a woman aged 80 or over in good health. Each CDR3 is given with its conserved first and last residue. The order of the fields is V gene, CDR3 length, D gene, clone size, J gene, CDR3 DNA, CDR3 protein. The D gene is left open where the match is weak. Some rows mark clone size as missing; the rest say once, few, many or name a class of expanded clone.

V: TRBV2; length: 14; D: TRBD1; size: many; J: TRBJ1-2; DNA: TGTGCCAGCGTGGGGACAGGCCCTAACTATGGCTACACCTTC; CDR3: CASVGTGPNYGYTF
V: TRBV28; length: 16; D: -; size: few; J: TRBJ1-2; DNA: TGTGCCAGCAGTTCCTGGGACGGCGGCGGGAACTATGGCTACACCTTC; CDR3: CASSSWDGGGNYGYTF
V: TRBV6-5; length: 15; D: TRBD1; size: many; J: TRBJ1-6; DNA: TGTGCCAGCAGTTTTTCCCCCGCGACAGGGGTAACCCTCCACTTT; CDR3: CASSFSPATGVTLHF
V: TRBV6-2/TRBV6-3; length: 17; D: -; size: many; J: TRBJ1-1; DNA: TGTGCCAGCAGTTACAACAGGGCAGGCTTCATGAACACTGAAGCTTTCTTT; CDR3: CASSYNRAGFMNTEAFF
V: TRBV3-1; length: 14; D: -; size: many; J: TRBJ2-3; DNA: TGTGCCAGCAGCCCATCGACTAGTAGGGATACGCAGTATTTT; CDR3: CASSPSTSRDTQYF
V: TRBV6-1; length: 15; D: -; size: many; J: TRBJ2-1; DNA: TGTGCCAGCAGTGAATCCGCCGTCTCCTACAATGAGCAGTTCTTC; CDR3: CASSESAVSYNEQFF
V: TRBV6-5; length: 12; D: -; size: -; J: TRBJ1-1; DNA: TGTGCCAGCATCAAGGGTAACACTGAAGCTTTCTTT; CDR3: CASIKGNTEAFF
V: TRBV30; length: 15; D: -; size: -; J: TRBJ1-5; DNA: TGTGCCTGGAGCGCTTCCCCGGGGGCGAGGCCGCCCCAGCATTTT; CDR3: CAWSASPGARPPQHF
V: TRBV7-2; length: 17; D: -; size: -; J: TRBJ2-6; DNA: TGTGCCAGCAGCTCGGGCAGGGGGGACTCTGGGGCCAACGTCCTGACTTTC; CDR3: CASSSGRGDSGANVLTF
V: TRBV30; length: 11; D: TRBD1; size: many; J: TRBJ2-7; DNA: TGTGCCTGGAGTGACAGGGGCGAGCAGTACTTC; CDR3: CAWSDRGEQYF
V: TRBV6-4; length: 19; D: TRBD1; size: few; J: TRBJ1-5; DNA: TGTGCCAGCAGTGACGCTTCTGGGGCCAGGGGGCGAAGCAATCAGCCCCAGCATTTT; CDR3: CASSDASGARGRSNQPQHF
V: TRBV14; length: 13; D: -; size: -; J: TRBJ1-2; DNA: TGTGCCAGCAGCGACACAGGGAGGGTAGGCTACACCTTC; CDR3: CASSDTGRVGYTF
V: TRBV7-9; length: 13; D: -; size: many; J: TRBJ2-7; DNA: TGTGCCAGCAGCTTAATCGGGCTTAGCGAGCAGTACTTC; CDR3: CASSLIGLSEQYF
V: TRBV18; length: 18; D: -; size: many; J: TRBJ2-7; DNA: TGTGCCAGCTCACCAGGAGGGTCTATCTTCTCCATCGCCTACGAGCAGTACTTC; CDR3: CASSPGGSIFSIAYEQYF
V: TRBV27; length: 13; D: TRBD1; size: few; J: TRBJ2-3; DNA: TGTGCCAGCAGTTGGACAGGGCCAGATACGCAGTATTTT; CDR3: CASSWTGPDTQYF
V: TRBV15; length: 15; D: -; size: many; J: TRBJ2-1; DNA: TGTGCCACCAGCAGAGATATCGGACAGTTGGCAGTCCAGTTCTTC; CDR3: CATSRDIGQLAVQFF
V: TRBV5-1; length: 15; D: TRBD1; size: -; J: TRBJ2-2; DNA: TGCGCCAGCGGCTGGGACAGGGGAAACACCGGGGAGCTGTTTTTT; CDR3: CASGWDRGNTGELFF
V: TRBV20-1; length: 13; D: -; size: few; J: TRBJ2-1; DNA: TGCAGTGCTAGACTCCCAGGAGGGTTGGGGCAGTTCTTC; CDR3: CSARLPGGLGQFF
V: TRBV20-1; length: 17; D: TRBD2; size: many; J: TRBJ2-1; DNA: TGCAGTGCTACCTCCAGCGGGGGGGCCAATCGGTACAATGAGCAGTTCTTC; CDR3: CSATSSGGANRYNEQFF
V: TRBV29-1; length: 12; D: TRBD1; size: many; J: TRBJ2-7; DNA: TGCAGCGTGGGGAACCGACAGGGGGGGCAGTACTTC; CDR3: CSVGNRQGGQYF
V: TRBV6-6; length: 15; D: TRBD2; size: many; J: TRBJ2-1; DNA: TGTGCCAGCACCCAGGGGCTAGCGGGGGACAATGAGCAGTTCTTC; CDR3: CASTQGLAGDNEQFF
V: TRBV20-1; length: 16; D: -; size: -; J: TRBJ2-7; DNA: TGCAGTGCTAGCCCCGGCCCGGACTTGTTATACAATGAGCAGTACTTC; CDR3: CSASPGPDLLYNEQYF
V: TRBV3-1; length: 15; D: -; size: many; J: TRBJ2-1; DNA: TGTGCCAGCAGCCCCGGGGGGCCTTCTCTTCTTGAGCAGTTCTTC; CDR3: CASSPGGPSLLEQFF
V: TRBV4-3; length: 15; D: TRBD1; size: many; J: TRBJ2-1; DNA: TGCGCCAGCAGCCGGGGACAGGGGTATTACAATGAGCAGTTCTTC; CDR3: CASSRGQGYYNEQFF
V: TRBV27; length: 15; D: -; size: -; J: TRBJ1-2; DNA: TGTGCCAGCAGTTTATTCCACGGTGCGGCGGATGGCTACACCTTC; CDR3: CASSLFHGAADGYTF
V: TRBV20-1; length: 13; D: TRBD1; size: many; J: TRBJ2-5; DNA: TGCAGTGCCCCTGACAGGGGCAGGGAGACCCAGTACTTC; CDR3: CSAPDRGRETQYF
V: TRBV11-1; length: 13; D: -; size: many; J: TRBJ2-7; DNA: TGTGCCAGCAGCTTAGCGGGGGACACTGGGCAGTACTTC; CDR3: CASSLAGDTGQYF
V: TRBV30; length: 13; D: TRBD1; size: few; J: TRBJ1-2; DNA: TGTGCCTGGCGTCTGACAGGGAACTATGGCTACACCTTC; CDR3: CAWRLTGNYGYTF
V: TRBV30; length: 20; D: -; size: few; J: TRBJ2-5; DNA: TGTGCCTGGAGTGTGATGTTCGGACAGCTAGCGGAGGACCCACCGGAGACCCAGTACTTC; CDR3: CAWSVMFGQLAEDPPETQYF
V: TRBV20-1; length: 13; D: -; size: few; J: TRBJ1-1; DNA: TGCAGTGCTAGAGGGCAGGCCCACACTGAAGCTTTCTTT; CDR3: CSARGQAHTEAFF
V: TRBV9; length: 16; D: -; size: many; J: TRBJ1-1; DNA: TGTGCCAGCAGCGTACGGGACGGCTCTGTGGGCACTGAAGCTTTCTTT; CDR3: CASSVRDGSVGTEAFF
V: TRBV6-2/TRBV6-3; length: 14; D: -; size: many; J: TRBJ2-5; DNA: TGTGCCAGCAGCAAACTAGGACGCCAAGAGACCCAGTACTTC; CDR3: CASSKLGRQETQYF
V: TRBV20-1; length: 14; D: -; size: -; J: TRBJ2-2; DNA: TGCAGTGCTAGCGTGGACGGAGACACCGGGGAGCTGTTTTTT; CDR3: CSASVDGDTGELFF
V: TRBV5-1; length: 16; D: TRBD1; size: once; J: TRBJ2-1; DNA: TGCGCCAGCAGCTCCGGGACAGAGTTAGCCAAAAACATCCAGTTCTTC; CDR3: CASSSGTELAKNIQFF
V: TRBV7-9; length: 15; D: TRBD2; size: -; J: TRBJ2-1; DNA: TGTGCCAGCAGCCGGGGACTAGCTACGTACAATGAGCAGTTCTTC; CDR3: CASSRGLATYNEQFF
V: TRBV20-1; length: 15; D: TRBD2; size: -; J: TRBJ2-5; DNA: TGCAGTGCTAGTTTGGCTAGCGGGACCGGAGAGACCCAGTACTTC; CDR3: CSASLASGTGETQYF
V: TRBV4-3; length: 15; D: TRBD1; size: many; J: TRBJ2-7; DNA: TGCGCCAGCAGCCAAGATTGGGGACAGGGTTACGAGCAGTACTTC; CDR3: CASSQDWGQGYEQYF
V: TRBV11-2; length: 15; D: TRBD1; size: many; J: TRBJ2-5; DNA: TGTGCCAGCAGCCGGAGACAGGGGAACTCAGAGACCCAGTACTTC; CDR3: CASSRRQGNSETQYF
V: TRBV20-1; length: 14; D: TRBD1; size: -; J: TRBJ2-7; DNA: TGCAGTGCTGGCTCAAGGACAGGGTCTTACGAGCAGTACTTC; CDR3: CSAGSRTGSYEQYF
V: TRBV25-1; length: 12; D: -; size: many; J: TRBJ2-7; DNA: TGTGCCAGCAGTGAAGAGGGGTACGAGCAGTACTTC; CDR3: CASSEEGYEQYF
V: TRBV20-1; length: 19; D: TRBD2; size: -; J: TRBJ2-1; DNA: TGCAGTGCGGTACCGGGACTAGCGGGAGCCTCGGCGAATTACAATGAGCAGTTCTTC; CDR3: CSAVPGLAGASANYNEQFF
V: TRBV14; length: 18; D: -; size: many; J: TRBJ2-1; DNA: TGTGCCAGCAGCCAGGGGACAGGGTTTCTAGCGGGATACAATGAGCAGTTCTTC; CDR3: CASSQGTGFLAGYNEQFF
V: TRBV20-1; length: 16; D: TRBD2; size: -; J: TRBJ2-1; DNA: TGCAGTGCTAGATCCTACACTAGCGGGAATAACAATGAGCAGTTCTTC; CDR3: CSARSYTSGNNNEQFF
V: TRBV20-1; length: 12; D: -; size: many; J: TRBJ2-3; DNA: TGCAGTGCTAGACAGGCCACAGATACGCAGTATTTT; CDR3: CSARQATDTQYF
V: TRBV20-1; length: 17; D: TRBD1; size: many; J: TRBJ2-1; DNA: TGCAGTGCCCCGTCCCCACAGGGGCTGAGCTCCTACAATGAGCAGTTCTTC; CDR3: CSAPSPQGLSSYNEQFF
V: TRBV5-1; length: 16; D: TRBD2; size: -; J: TRBJ2-3; DNA: TGCGCCAGCAGTTACGGACTAGCGGGGGGCTCAGATACGCAGTATTTT; CDR3: CASSYGLAGGSDTQYF
V: TRBV6-5; length: 15; D: -; size: many; J: TRBJ1-6; DNA: TGTGCCAGCAGTCCTCGGACAGTGAATAATTCACCCCTCCACTTT; CDR3: CASSPRTVNNSPLHF